The present T cell receptor (beta chain) was sequenced within a study of blood T cell repertoires in COVID-19. Study details: Both acute and convalescent COVID-19 samples were obtained from the United States, Italy and Spain. The cDNA or gDNA used as material had been derived from T cells, B-cell-depleted T cells, or PBMCs.

The CDR3 runs to 14 residues. Trimming at V came to 1 base and at J to 7 bases, leaving 4 bases not matched to a gene. Germline V CDR1 and CDR2: GTSNPN, SVGIG (reference sequence). Methods used by the authors: Reference gene primer amplification in the assay estimated nucleated cell counts. The assay was immunoSEQ multiplex PCR, and TCRdb's table has in-frame clones only and misses some. That table is the source of V, J and clone size, and D and trimming were worked out from the DNA. The data show 150,000 to 200,000 clones, around nine tenths seen once. Seattle's enrolled individuals joined amid active infection and were then monitored longitudinally.

The receptor's source is a woman between 70 and 85 years old with COVID-19, enrolled during active disease. Sequenced input: peripheral blood. The chain recombines TRBV30 with TRBJ1-4; 9 positions match TRBD1. The CDR3 region is CAWSATGGTEKLFF. DNA for the CDR3: TGTGCCTGGAGTGCGACAGGGGGAACTGAAAAACTGTTTTTT.